The clone carrying this T cell receptor (beta chain) was counted many times. The antigen is unknown. The data derive from a study of T cell repertoires and HLA-DP antigens. Study background: A couple of male donors and one female donor spanned ages 18-to-29 through 60-to-69. General study points: Total CD4+ responders were stimulated by HeLa antigen-presenting cells.

This CDR3 contains 18 residues. From germline, CDR1 is KGHSH and CDR2 LQKENI. V lost 2 bases and J lost 0; bases outside the gene matches: 7. Only in-frame clones appear in the TCRdb table, and some are missing; sequencing was by immunoSEQ multiplex PCR. The sample lists around 110,000 clones; 85% to 95% were seen once. Sequenced sample: CD4+ T cells from PBMCs. The source is a young woman in good health and CMV-seronegative. V and J are TRBV18 and TRBJ2-6; the match to TRBD1 covers 7 bases. CDR3 DNA: TGTGCCAGCTCACCATCCCGGGACAGATACTCTGGGGCCAACGTCCTGACTTTC. Residues: CASSPSRDRYSGANVLTF. The entire variable domain, with the rest obtained from reference TRBV18 and TRBJ2-6, is as follows: NAGVMQNPRHLVRRRGQEARLRCSPMKGHSHVYWYRQLPEEGLKFMVYLQKENIIDESGMPKERFSAEFPKEGPSILRIQQVVRGDSAAYFCASSPSRDRYSGANVLTFGAGSRLTVL.